The rows below give T cell receptor beta chains drawn from one sample of a study of T cell changes during pregnancy in multiple sclerosis. TCRdb's table, derived via immunoSEQ multiplex PCR, lists solely in-frame clones and lacks some. This table holds 93,000 or so clones, roughly 90% found once. Material: peripheral blood, obtained before pregnancy. These receptors were obtained from a female donor with multiple sclerosis, enrolled in a pregnancy study. The CDR3 runs from the conserved cysteine through the conserved F or W. Fields, in order: J gene, clone size, V gene, D gene, CDR3 DNA, CDR3 protein. D genes are given only for firm matches. Size is stated for part of the rows, as once, few or many counts, or as a class when the clone is expanded.

J: TRBJ2-7
size: NA
V: TRBV5-4
D: NA
DNA: TGTGCCAGCAGCTCGGGATCGGAACCTCCCTACGAGCAGTACTTC
CDR3: CASSSGSEPPYEQYF

J: TRBJ1-1
size: NA
V: TRBV5-1
D: NA
DNA: TGCGCCAGCAGCCTGGGACACCAGAACACTGAAGCTTTCTTT
CDR3: CASSLGHQNTEAFF

J: TRBJ2-3
size: NA
V: TRBV7-9
D: NA
DNA: TGTGCCAGCAGCCCACGGGGAGAGGCCAGCACAGATACGCAGTATTTT
CDR3: CASSPRGEASTDTQYF

J: TRBJ1-4
size: NA
V: TRBV18
D: TRBD1
DNA: TGTGCCAGCTCGCCTGGGACAGGGGAGAATGAAAAACTGTTTTTT
CDR3: CASSPGTGENEKLFF

J: TRBJ2-7
size: NA
V: TRBV15
D: TRBD1
DNA: TGTGCCACCAGCAGAGCGGTCGGGACAGGGGTTGGGGAGCAGTACTTC
CDR3: CATSRAVGTGVGEQYF

J: TRBJ2-2
size: NA
V: TRBV10-3
D: TRBD2
DNA: TGTGCCATCAGTGACCACACCAGTAGCGGGGCCGGGGAGCTGTTTTTT
CDR3: CAISDHTSSGAGELFF

J: TRBJ1-4
size: NA
V: TRBV2
D: NA
DNA: TGTGCCAGCGGGTCGGCCGGGAATGAAAAACTGTTTTTT
CDR3: CASGSAGNEKLFF

J: TRBJ1-2
size: NA
V: TRBV30
D: NA
DNA: TGTGCCTGGGACATAGGGGCGAGCGGCTACACCTTC
CDR3: CAWDIGASGYTF

J: TRBJ2-1
size: NA
V: TRBV5-8
D: NA
DNA: TGTGCCAGCAGCTTTACTAGGAGCTCCTACAATGAGCAGTTCTTC
CDR3: CASSFTRSSYNEQFF

J: TRBJ2-5
size: NA
V: TRBV28
D: NA
DNA: TGTGCCAGCGCTTCAGGGATTCCCCTCCAAGAGACCCAGTACTTC
CDR3: CASASGIPLQETQYF

J: TRBJ2-2
size: NA
V: TRBV9
D: NA
DNA: TGTGCCAGCAGCGTACAGGAGGGGGCATTTGGGGAGCTGTTTTTT
CDR3: CASSVQEGAFGELFF

J: TRBJ1-1
size: NA
V: TRBV30
D: NA
DNA: TGTGCCTGGAATCAGGACATACTGAACACTGAAGCTTTCTTT
CDR3: CAWNQDILNTEAFF

J: TRBJ1-1
size: NA
V: TRBV27
D: TRBD1
DNA: TGTGCCAGCAGTATGCAATCAGGGGGGTGGGCTGAAGCTTTCTTT
CDR3: CASSMQSGGWAEAFF

J: TRBJ2-7
size: NA
V: TRBV6-1
D: TRBD1
DNA: TGTGCCAGCAGTGACCGGGACAGGGGTTACGAGCAGTACTTC
CDR3: CASSDRDRGYEQYF

J: TRBJ1-5
size: NA
V: TRBV2
D: NA
DNA: TGTGCCAGCAGTGCCCTGGGAGATCAGCCCCAGCATTTT
CDR3: CASSALGDQPQHF

J: TRBJ1-2
size: NA
V: TRBV4-3
D: TRBD1
DNA: TGCGCCAGCAGCCAAGATCAGGGACAGGGGATTGTACTCTATGGCTACACCTTC
CDR3: CASSQDQGQGIVLYGYTF

J: TRBJ1-2
size: few
V: TRBV6-6
D: NA
DNA: TGTGCCAGCAGTTACTCGGGGGCAGATTCGTTCTATGGCTACACCTTC
CDR3: CASSYSGADSFYGYTF

J: TRBJ1-3
size: NA
V: TRBV10-2
D: TRBD1
DNA: TGCGCCGGCCGGGGACAGCGAAACACCATATATTTT
CDR3: CAGRGQRNTIYF

J: TRBJ2-7
size: once
V: TRBV14
D: NA
DNA: TGTGCCAGCAGCCTAGGGGAAGTGCAGTACTTC
CDR3: CASSLGEVQYF

J: TRBJ1-2
size: once
V: TRBV2
D: TRBD1
DNA: TGTGCCAGCAGTGAAGTGAGACAGGGACCCTATGGCTACACCTTC
CDR3: CASSEVRQGPYGYTF

J: TRBJ2-1
size: NA
V: TRBV5-4
D: NA
DNA: TGTGCCAGCAGCTCTCGGCGGGGCAGGGTTAATGAGCAGTTCTTC
CDR3: CASSSRRGRVNEQFF

J: TRBJ1-1
size: NA
V: TRBV30
D: TRBD1
DNA: TGTGCCTGGAGTGAGGGGGCGTTTAGGACTGAAGCTTTCTTT
CDR3: CAWSEGAFRTEAFF

J: TRBJ2-1
size: NA
V: TRBV7-6
D: NA
DNA: TGTGCCAGCAGCCCTCGGGACAACTCCTACAATGAGCAGTTCTTC
CDR3: CASSPRDNSYNEQFF

J: TRBJ2-1
size: NA
V: TRBV28
D: TRBD1
DNA: TGTGCCAGCAGTTTACCACCGGGACAGTCCTACAATGAGCAGTTCTTC
CDR3: CASSLPPGQSYNEQFF

J: TRBJ2-1
size: NA
V: TRBV9
D: NA
DNA: TGTGCCAGCAGCGTAGGCAACTCCTTAGAGGTCGATGAGCAGTTCTTC
CDR3: CASSVGNSLEVDEQFF

J: TRBJ2-6
size: NA
V: TRBV18
D: NA
DNA: TGTGCCAGCTCTCTTGTAGCTGGGGCCAACGTCCTGACTTTC
CDR3: CASSLVAGANVLTF

J: TRBJ2-3
size: once
V: TRBV5-8
D: NA
DNA: TGTGCCAGCAGCTCGATCGGAACAGACACGAATACGCAGTATTTT
CDR3: CASSSIGTDTNTQYF

J: TRBJ2-3
size: NA
V: TRBV6-4
D: TRBD2
DNA: TGTGCCAGCAGCCTAGAGACTAGCGGGACAGATACGCAGTATTTT
CDR3: CASSLETSGTDTQYF

J: TRBJ2-1
size: NA
V: TRBV28
D: TRBD2
DNA: TGTGCCAGCAGTTTTAGGGCTAGCGGGTGGAATGAGCAGTTCTTC
CDR3: CASSFRASGWNEQFF

J: TRBJ2-4
size: NA
V: TRBV7-2
D: TRBD2
DNA: TGTGCCAGCAGCTTATGGCGCGGGAGAGGCGACATTCAGTACTTC
CDR3: CASSLWRGRGDIQYF

J: TRBJ1-3
size: NA
V: TRBV5-1
D: NA
DNA: TGCGCCAGCAGTTATGGACTCTTTGGAAACACCATATATTTT
CDR3: CASSYGLFGNTIYF

J: TRBJ2-2
size: NA
V: TRBV9
D: NA
DNA: TGTGCCAGCAGGGAGGGGTCCAACACCGGGGAGCTGTTTTTT
CDR3: CASREGSNTGELFF

J: TRBJ1-5
size: NA
V: TRBV19
D: TRBD1
DNA: TGTGCCAGTAGTTCCTCAGGGGGAAGTCATCAGCCCCAGCATTTT
CDR3: CASSSSGGSHQPQHF

J: TRBJ2-7
size: NA
V: TRBV27
D: TRBD2
DNA: TGTGCCAGCAGCCAAGGATCTAGCGGGATCTCCTACGAGCAGTACTTC
CDR3: CASSQGSSGISYEQYF

J: TRBJ2-7
size: NA
V: TRBV25-1
D: TRBD2
DNA: TGTGCCAGCAGTAGACAATCGACTAGCCGCGAGCAGTACTTC
CDR3: CASSRQSTSREQYF

J: TRBJ2-7
size: NA
V: TRBV19
D: TRBD1
DNA: TGTGCCAGACCACCCGGGACAGCACGGGGACCCTACGAGCAGTACTTC
CDR3: CARPPGTARGPYEQYF

J: TRBJ2-7
size: few
V: TRBV11-2
D: NA
DNA: TGTGCCAGCAGGGAACGGGTCGAGCAGTACTTC
CDR3: CASRERVEQYF

J: TRBJ1-2
size: NA
V: TRBV28
D: NA
DNA: TGTGCCAGCAGTCTGCAGGGGAAGGGCTACACCTTC
CDR3: CASSLQGKGYTF

J: TRBJ1-2
size: NA
V: TRBV5-6
D: NA
DNA: TGTGCCAGCAGCTTGGGTCCCACAGACCTGTATGGCTACACCTTC
CDR3: CASSLGPTDLYGYTF

J: TRBJ1-4
size: NA
V: TRBV7-7
D: NA
DNA: TGTGCCAGCAGCCCCACATCACTGTTTTTT
CDR3: CASSPTSLFF

J: TRBJ2-1
size: NA
V: TRBV5-1
D: TRBD1
DNA: TGCGCCAGCACCGGGACAGGGAGACACAATGAGCAGTTCTTC
CDR3: CASTGTGRHNEQFF

J: TRBJ2-2
size: NA
V: TRBV4-2
D: TRBD2
DNA: TGTGCCAGCAGCCAAGATCTTAGGCTAGCGGGGGACACCGGGGAGCTGTTTTTT
CDR3: CASSQDLRLAGDTGELFF

J: TRBJ2-3
size: NA
V: TRBV6-5
D: TRBD2
DNA: TGTGCCAGCAGTTACGAGAAGCGGGGGGTCACAGATACGCAGTATTTT
CDR3: CASSYEKRGVTDTQYF

J: TRBJ1-2
size: NA
V: TRBV11-2
D: TRBD1
DNA: TGTGCCAGCAGCCCCCTCAGGGGGCGCAGAGCTGGCTACACCTTC
CDR3: CASSPLRGRRAGYTF

J: TRBJ2-3
size: NA
V: TRBV27
D: NA
DNA: TGTGCCAGCAGTTTAGCAGGGGCGGGCACAGATACGCAGTATTTT
CDR3: CASSLAGAGTDTQYF

J: TRBJ1-1
size: NA
V: TRBV6-6
D: NA
DNA: TGTGCCAGCACAGCAGGGAACACTGAAGCTTTCTTT
CDR3: CASTAGNTEAFF

J: TRBJ2-3
size: NA
V: TRBV19
D: TRBD2
DNA: TGTGCCAGTAGTATAGGGAGCGGGAGGACTTACACAGATACGCAGTATTTT
CDR3: CASSIGSGRTYTDTQYF

J: TRBJ1-5
size: few
V: TRBV19
D: NA
DNA: TGTGCCAGCCATGAGGGGACACTTAACAATCAGCCCCAGCATTTT
CDR3: CASHEGTLNNQPQHF

J: TRBJ1-1
size: once
V: TRBV6-1
D: TRBD1
DNA: TGTGCCAGCAGAGACTACGGGACAGGGGGCTCTGAAGCTTTCTTT
CDR3: CASRDYGTGGSEAFF

J: TRBJ2-7
size: NA
V: TRBV16
D: NA
DNA: TGTGCCAGCAGCCAATCGATTGGAGGGAACGAGCAGTACTTC
CDR3: CASSQSIGGNEQYF

J: TRBJ1-1
size: NA
V: TRBV5-6
D: NA
DNA: TGTGCCAGCAGCTTGACCCAGGGCACTGAAGCTTTCTTT
CDR3: CASSLTQGTEAFF

J: TRBJ2-1
size: NA
V: TRBV18
D: NA
DNA: TGTGCCAGCTCACCACCGTCGGGTGTGCAGTTCTTC
CDR3: CASSPPSGVQFF

J: TRBJ2-7
size: NA
V: TRBV6-6
D: NA
DNA: TGTGCCAGCCTATCAGGCTCCGAGCAGTACTTC
CDR3: CASLSGSEQYF

J: TRBJ1-5
size: NA
V: TRBV30
D: TRBD1
DNA: TGTGCCTGGACAGGGGGTAGCAATCAGCCCCAGCATTTT
CDR3: CAWTGGSNQPQHF